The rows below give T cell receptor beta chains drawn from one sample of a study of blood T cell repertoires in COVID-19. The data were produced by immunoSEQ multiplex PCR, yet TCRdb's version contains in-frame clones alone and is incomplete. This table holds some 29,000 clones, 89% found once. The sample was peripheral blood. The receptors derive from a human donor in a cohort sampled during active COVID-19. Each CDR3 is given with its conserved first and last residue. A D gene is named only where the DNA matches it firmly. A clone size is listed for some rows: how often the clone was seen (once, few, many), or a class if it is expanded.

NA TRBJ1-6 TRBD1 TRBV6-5 TGTGCCAGCAGTTACCGGAACAGGGGAAATTCACCCCTCCACTTT CASSYRNRGNSPLHF
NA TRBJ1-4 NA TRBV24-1 TGTGCCACCAGTGATTTGCCAAGGGAGATTGAAAAACTGTTTTTT CATSDLPREIEKLFF
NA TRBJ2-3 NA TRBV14 TGTGCCAGCAGCCGTCAGGACGGGGGATCGCAGTATTTT CASSRQDGGSQYF
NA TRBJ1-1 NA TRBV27 TGTGCCAGCAGTTTGCTGGTTACAGGGAACACTGAAGCTTTCTTT CASSLLVTGNTEAFF
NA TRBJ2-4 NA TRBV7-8 TGTGCCAGCAGCTTAGAGGCCCGGGTGGCGGCCAAAAACATTCAGTACTTC CASSLEARVAAKNIQYF
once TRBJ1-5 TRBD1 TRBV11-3 TGTGCCAGCAGCATACAGGGGGCTTGGCAGCCCCAGCATTTT CASSIQGAWQPQHF
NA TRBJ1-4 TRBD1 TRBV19 TGTGCCAGTAGCCCGACAGGGATGGGCTCTGAAAAACTGTTTTTT CASSPTGMGSEKLFF
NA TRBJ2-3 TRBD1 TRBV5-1 TGCGCCAGCAGCTCTTTGACAGGGGGGATCGCAGATACGCAGTATTTT CASSSLTGGIADTQYF
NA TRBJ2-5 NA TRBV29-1 TGCAGCGTCCCACCCCGAGGGCGGGCGGTCCAAGAGACCCAGTACTTC CSVPPRGRAVQETQYF
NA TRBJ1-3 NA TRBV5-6 TGTGCCAGCAGCTTGTCAGGCGTCGACGGAAACACCATATATTTT CASSLSGVDGNTIYF
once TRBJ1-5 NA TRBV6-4 TGTGCCAGCAGCGAAGATCGCGATCAGCCCCAGCATTTT CASSEDRDQPQHF
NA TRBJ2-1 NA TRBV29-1 TGCAGCGTTGGTAGTTATGTTGAGCAGTTCTTC CSVGSYVEQFF
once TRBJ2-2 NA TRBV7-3 TGTGCCAGCGACCCTGGGGGGACGAACACCGGGGAGCTGTTTTTT CASDPGGTNTGELFF
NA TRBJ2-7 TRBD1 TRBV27 TGTGCCAGCAGCTGGGGACAGGGCTACGAGCAGTACTTC CASSWGQGYEQYF
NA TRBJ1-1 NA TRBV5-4 TGTGCCAGCAGCTTGGCACAGTTTCCCCACACTGAAGCTTTCTTT CASSLAQFPHTEAFF
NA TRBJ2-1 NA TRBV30 TGTGCCTGGAGTTCGACCGGGGAGCAGTTCTTC CAWSSTGEQFF
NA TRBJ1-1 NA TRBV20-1 TGCAGTGCTGCGAGGGAGGCTGAAGCTTTCTTT CSAAREAEAFF
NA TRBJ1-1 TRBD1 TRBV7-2 TGTGCCAGCAGCCTACAGGGGAAAATGAACACTGAAGCTTTCTTT CASSLQGKMNTEAFF
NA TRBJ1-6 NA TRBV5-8 TGTGCCAGCAGCGCAGGACAGACTTATAATTCACCCCTCCACTTT CASSAGQTYNSPLHF
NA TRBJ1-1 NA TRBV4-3 TGCGCCAGCAGCCAAGACAGGAACACTGAAGCTTTCTTT CASSQDRNTEAFF
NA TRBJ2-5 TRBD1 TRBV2 TGTGCCAGCAGGTCCGCATTAGGGCAGGGGGCTGAGACCCAGTACTTC CASRSALGQGAETQYF
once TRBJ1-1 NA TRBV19 TGTGCCAGTAGTGGGGACGGAGCCGGGGGTGTTGGAGCTTTCTTT CASSGDGAGGVGAFF
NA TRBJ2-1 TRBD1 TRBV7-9 TGTGCCAGCAGCTTAGCGCTAGGCAGGGGGTATGAGCAGTTCTTC CASSLALGRGYEQFF
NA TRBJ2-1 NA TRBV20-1 TGCAGTGCTAGTAATCCAGGCACCAATGAGCAGTTCTTC CSASNPGTNEQFF
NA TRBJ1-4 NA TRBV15 TGTGCCACCAGCAGATCCTTGGGGCGCGGAGCTAATGAAAAACTGTTTTTT CATSRSLGRGANEKLFF
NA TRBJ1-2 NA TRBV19 TGTGCCAGTACCTCCGTAGCTAGGCAGGGTAGGGGCTACACCTTC CASTSVARQGRGYTF
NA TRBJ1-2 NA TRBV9 TGTGCCAGCAGCCCTTCAGGGACACACTCGCTGCCCTATGGCTACACCTTC CASSPSGTHSLPYGYTF
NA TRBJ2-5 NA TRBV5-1 TGCGCCAGCAGGATTTCGGGGGGCCCAGGTGGTTCGGCCCAGTACTTC CASRISGGPGGSAQYF
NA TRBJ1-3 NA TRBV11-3 TGTGCCAGCATCCTCGCTTGGTGTTTCGGGCGGAGGGTCTCTGGAAACACCATATATTTT CASILAWCFGRRVSGNTIYF
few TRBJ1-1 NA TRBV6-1 TGTGCCAGCAGTGAAGGGACAGTGAACACTGAAGCTTTCTTT CASSEGTVNTEAFF
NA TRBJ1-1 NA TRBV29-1 TGCAGCGTTGGGGGACCTCAGACAGGCGGCACTGAAGCTTTCTTT CSVGGPQTGGTEAFF
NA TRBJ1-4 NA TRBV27 TGTGCCAGCAGTTTAGGGCCAGATGATGAAAAACTGTTTTTT CASSLGPDDEKLFF
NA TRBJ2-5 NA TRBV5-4 TGTGCCAGCAGCGAGGGTGGGGAAGAGACCCAGTACTTC CASSEGGEETQYF
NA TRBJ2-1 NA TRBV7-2 TGTGCCAGCAGCCCATACAATGAGCAGTTCTTC CASSPYNEQFF
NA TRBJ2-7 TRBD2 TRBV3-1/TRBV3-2 TGTGCCAGCAGCCAAGCCCCGCGGGGGAGATACGAGCAGTACTTC CASSQAPRGRYEQYF
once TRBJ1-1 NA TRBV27 TGTGCCAGCAGTCCCCAGGGGATGCGGTCGAACACTGAAGCTTTCTTT CASSPQGMRSNTEAFF
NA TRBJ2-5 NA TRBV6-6 TGTGCCAGCAGTTATCCCCCCCGGGGGAGAGGAGAGACCCAGTACTTC CASSYPPRGRGETQYF
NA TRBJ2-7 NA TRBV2 TGTGCCAGCACGAGGACATCCGCCTACGAGCAGTACTTC CASTRTSAYEQYF
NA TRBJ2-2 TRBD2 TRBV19 TGTGCCAGTAGTATAGCCCCGGGACTAGCCGGGGAGCTGTTTTTT CASSIAPGLAGELFF
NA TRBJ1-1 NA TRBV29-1 TGCAGCGTTGATACAGGCTGGGAGAACACTGAAGCTTTCTTT CSVDTGWENTEAFF
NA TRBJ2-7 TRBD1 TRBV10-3 TGTGCCATCAGCCCGTCTACAGGGGACGAGCAGTACTTC CAISPSTGDEQYF
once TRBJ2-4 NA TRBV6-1 TGTGCCAGCAGTGACCCCAACCTGGGCGGGAACATTCAGTACTTC CASSDPNLGGNIQYF
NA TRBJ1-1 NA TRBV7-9 TGTGCCAGCAGCCGTGTCGTAGGGGACACTGAAGCTTTCTTT CASSRVVGDTEAFF
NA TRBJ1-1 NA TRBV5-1 TGCGCCAGCAGCTTGGAATCAGGGATCACTGAAGCTTTCTTT CASSLESGITEAFF
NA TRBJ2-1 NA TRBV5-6 TGTGCCAGCAGCTTAGCCTCCAGTCCCCCGCGGGCCTACAATGAGCAGTTCTTC CASSLASSPPRAYNEQFF
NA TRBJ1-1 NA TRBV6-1 TGTGCCAGCAGTGAAGCGGTGGGGGGGCACGATACTGAAGCTTTCTTT CASSEAVGGHDTEAFF
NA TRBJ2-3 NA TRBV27 TGTGCCAGCAGTTCCAAGTGGCAGAACACAGATACGCAGTATTTT CASSSKWQNTDTQYF
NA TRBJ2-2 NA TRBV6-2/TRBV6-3 TGTGCCAGCAGTAACGGAAGGACAACGAACACCGGGGAGCTGTTTTTT CASSNGRTTNTGELFF
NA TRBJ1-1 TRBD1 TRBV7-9 TGTGCCAGCAGCTTAGGAGGGGACAGGGAAGCTTTCTTT CASSLGGDREAFF
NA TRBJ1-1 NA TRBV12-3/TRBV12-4 TGTGCCAGCAGGGGGCGGACCGAAGCTTTCTTT CASRGRTEAFF
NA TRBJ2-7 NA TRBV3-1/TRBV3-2 TGTGCCAGCACCCCGGGGGGCGCCGAGCAGTACTTC CASTPGGAEQYF